The entry below describes one T cell receptor beta chain. This entry comes from a study of blood T cell repertoires in COVID-19. Study-wide background: Italy, Spain and the United States were the sources of the convalescent and acute COVID-19 samples. Sources were T cells, B-cell-depleted T cells, or PBMCs; the material itself was cDNA or gDNA.

The ends were cut back, 4 bases at V and 4 bases at J, with 10 bases in the middle. There are 14 residues in the CDR3. From germline, CDR1 is MNHEY and CDR2 SVGAGI. Original handling: Researchers report that nucleated cell counts were estimated from reference gene primer amplification. Data came from immunoSEQ multiplex PCR; TCRdb stores just in-frame clones and leaves some out. Clonal size and the V and J genes are those of that table, whereas D and trimming came from the DNA. Of 70,000 to 75,000 clones listed, more than 80% are singletons. Sequenced material: peripheral blood. This sequence was found in a woman aged 70-85 years with acute or convalescent COVID-19. This sequence joins TRBV6-5 and TRBJ1-4; D may be TRBD1 (6 bases). CDR3 in amino acids: CASSSGQFNEKLFF. The CDR3 region has the DNA TGTGCCAGCAGTTCTGGACAGTTTAATGAAAAACTGTTTTTT.